This is a list of T cell receptor beta chains from one sample in a study of blood T cells in healthy people across ages. TCRdb reprocessed the 5' RACE reads via MiXCR and lists one record per CDR3 protein. The table shows roughly 1,500,000 distinct CDR3 sequences, with almost 35% occurring only once. What was sequenced was blood. Receptors originate from a woman aged 25 to 39 in good health. The CDR3 runs from the conserved cysteine through the conserved F or W. A D gene is named only where the DNA matches it firmly.

>-|TRBV3-1|TRBJ2-5
CASSPGGLWTRETQYF
>-|TRBV3-1|TRBJ1-2
CASSQGRSLFYGYTF
>TRBD1|TRBV29-1|TRBJ2-7
CSVETGVSYEQYF
>-|TRBV4-2|TRBJ2-2
CASSQDQGGTGERFF
>-|TRBV11-2|TRBJ2-1
CASSLVTANEQFF
>-|TRBV7-9|TRBJ2-1
CASSLVAFSLVDEQFF
>TRBD2|TRBV15|TRBJ2-1
CATSRGVLLAGGLNNEQFF
>-|TRBV3-1|TRBJ2-7
CASSLSAGTEQYF
>TRBD2|TRBV27|TRBJ2-3
CASSRLAITDTQYF
>TRBD2|TRBV12-3/TRBV12-4|TRBJ2-7
CASSPRTSGTPYEQYF
>TRBD1|TRBV20-1|TRBJ2-7
CSAREAGQGAYEQYF
>-|TRBV29-1|TRBJ1-2
CSSMGSSPHGYTF
>TRBD1|TRBV7-6|TRBJ1-2
CASSPQGANYGYTF
>-|TRBV3-1|TRBJ2-1
CASSQAIYNEQFF
>-|TRBV20-1|TRBJ2-1
CSASVAAARSYNEQFF
>-|TRBV5-1|TRBJ2-7
CASSLTQGRPTYEQYF
>TRBD2|TRBV6-5|TRBJ2-3
CASSYVSGNTDTQYF
>-|TRBV4-1|TRBJ1-2
CASSQGLGPASYGYTF
>-|TRBV18|TRBJ2-5
CASSPRLGETQYF
>TRBD1|TRBV7-3|TRBJ2-6
CASSLDRPSFGANVLTF
>-|TRBV20-1|TRBJ2-7
CSARDGGRFYEQYF
>TRBD1|TRBV29-1|TRBJ1-2
CSVNLGQGARYGYTF
>-|TRBV10-3|TRBJ2-7
CAIRTDNSYEQYF
>-|TRBV5-6|TRBJ2-5
CASSLNGLETQYF
>-|TRBV30|TRBJ2-6
CAWGGRPSGANVLTF
>TRBD2|TRBV27|TRBJ2-1
CASYFGSGSNEQFF
>-|TRBV7-6|TRBJ1-6
CASSPDAHNSPLHF
>-|TRBV4-1|TRBJ1-4
CASSLRRDGEKLFF
>TRBD1|TRBV7-9|TRBJ2-7
CASSLKWTGGYEQYF